The entry below describes one T cell receptor beta chain. Its antigen is as yet unknown. The sample belongs to a study of T-cell memory formation after mild COVID-19. Study context: Each donor largely had its own TCR clusters.

Barcoded TCR alpha and TCR beta cDNA libraries with UMIs came from 5'RACE using constant-segment primers. Each CDR3 protein gets one entry after TCRdb re-called the 5' RACE reads with MiXCR. The table has 220,000 or so distinct CDR3 sequences, 9.5% seen once. Regarding the study as a whole: Clones contracting over day 15 to 85 were CD4/CD8 balanced, with later expanders leaning CD4+. Detection of some responders pre-infection suggested pre-existing cross-reactive memory T cells participated.

The V and J ends lost 1 base and 5 bases respectively, with 9 bases between them. CDR1 is MDHEN, CDR2 SYDVKM, per germline. The CDR3 loop spans 13 amino acids. This clonotype was sampled from a young man who had mild COVID-19 (a few samples of this study predate the infection). Cell type and time point are not known. Sequences were obtained from PBMCs or a T cell subset sorted from them (not recorded which). The chain combines TRBV28 with TRBJ2-7; no clear D. The CDR3 DNA follows: TGTGCCAGCAGTTTATTTTTTAGAGACGAGCAGTACGTC. This gives the protein CASSLFFRDEQYV.